This TCR beta chain is from a study of early T cells in non-severe SARS-CoV-2 infection. Trimming left V 2 bases short and J 5 bases short, with 6 bases between. The length of the CDR3 is 12 residues. Unique molecular identifiers were affixed to single, distinct cDNA molecules. Using its own MiXCR run on the 5' RACE reads, TCRdb lists one record per CDR3 protein. The table has some 26,000 distinct CDR3 sequences, roughly 4.4% seen once. This clonotype was seen many times. The sample comprised whole blood. The V gene is TRBV12-3 or TRBV12-4, the J gene TRBJ2-5; D not resolved. The receptor's source is an adult who was a healthcare worker with PCR-confirmed SARS-CoV-2 infection or an uninfected control (not recorded which). The CDR3 sequence: CASSLLGETQYF. In DNA, the CDR3 is TGTGCCAGCAGTTTATTGGGGGAGACCCAGTACTTC.